This T cell receptor (beta chain) was recovered during a study of cytomegalovirus exposure and HLA in healthy donors. Study-wide points: Specific recognition of CMV antigens was confirmed in vitro for a few chains (all CMV-associated). In a later analysis, HLA-associated TCR beta chains were more clonally expanded than equally common others. Later analysis showed TCR association rates varying by HLA locus, highest for DRB1 and lowest for HLA-C. Previous analysis showed most TCR beta V segments were productive about 87% or about 30% of the time.

The PCR contained 60 Vbeta and 13 Jbeta primers. The repertoire was sequenced with immunoSEQ multiplex PCR; TCRdb's copy has only in-frame clones and lacks some. The sample lists 100,000 to 150,000 clones; roughly 68% were seen once. J gave up 1 base and V 4 bases, and 5 bases lay outside the gene matches. Germline lookup yields CDR1 SGDLS and CDR2 YYNGEE. The CDR3 is made up of 15 amino acids. As to this clone: Its antigen is unknown.

The origin of this receptor is a woman aged 50 to 65 in good health and CMV-seropositive. The chain uses TRBV9 and TRBJ2-5; 9 bases map to TRBD2. Sequencing used PBMCs. CDR3 amino acids: CASSSAGGAQETQYF. The DNA for the CDR3 is TGTGCCAGCAGCTCCGCGGGGGGGGCCCAAGAGACCCAGTACTTC.